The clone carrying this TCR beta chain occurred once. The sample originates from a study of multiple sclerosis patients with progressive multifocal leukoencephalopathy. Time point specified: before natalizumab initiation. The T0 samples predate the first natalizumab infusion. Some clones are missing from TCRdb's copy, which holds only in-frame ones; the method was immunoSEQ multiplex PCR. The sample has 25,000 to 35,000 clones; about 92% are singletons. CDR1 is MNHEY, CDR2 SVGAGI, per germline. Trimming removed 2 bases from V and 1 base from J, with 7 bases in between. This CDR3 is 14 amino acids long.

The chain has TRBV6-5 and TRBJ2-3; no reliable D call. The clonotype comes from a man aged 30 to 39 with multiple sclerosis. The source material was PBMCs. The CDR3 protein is CASSYPKGTDTQYF. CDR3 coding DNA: TGTGCCAGCAGTTACCCTAAGGGCACAGATACGCAGTATTTT.